This T cell receptor (beta chain) was observed in a study of cytomegalovirus exposure and HLA in healthy donors. Study observations and caveats: Rare TCR sequences predominated, though certain public TCRs were found in many donors.

Clones were read by immunoSEQ multiplex PCR, and TCRdb kept only the in-frame ones, dropping some. The data hold 150,000 to 200,000 clones, with approximately 81% observed a single time. Of note for this clone: Antigen: not known.

The CDR3 contains 16 residues. Germline V lookup: CDR1 SGDLS, CDR2 YYNGEE. Germline trimming cut 4 bases from V and 8 bases from J; bases unmatched to any gene: 12. The V gene is TRBV9, the J gene TRBJ2-1, with TRBD2 matching over 10 bases. The TCR originated in a man aged 25-45 years in good health and CMV-seropositive. The sequenced sample was PBMCs. The CDR3: CASSPRLAGGWDEQFF. The DNA of the CDR3 is TGTGCCAGCAGCCCTAGACTAGCGGGTGGTTGGGATGAGCAGTTCTTC.